Listed below are T cell receptor beta chains from one sample, sequenced in a study of blood T cell repertoires in COVID-19. Repertoires were generated with immunoSEQ multiplex PCR, while TCRdb's copy carries only in-frame clones and drops some. The sample contains some 20,000 clones, around 88% of which appear only once. Sequenced sample: peripheral blood. Receptors originate from a woman aged 60-75 years with active COVID-19. CDR3s include the opening cysteine and the closing phenylalanine or tryptophan. The D gene is left open where the match is weak. Rows may omit the clone size; those that give it use once, few, many or a size class.

J gene,D gene,V gene,clone size,CDR3 DNA,CDR3 protein
TRBJ1-1,TRBD1,TRBV5-6,.,TGTGCCAGCAGCTTAGGACAGACAGGGGGCCGCACTGAAGCTTTCTTT,CASSLGQTGGRTEAFF
TRBJ2-4,.,TRBV9,.,TGTGCCAGCAGCTCTCCCCCCGGGGGGCAGGACAAAAACATTCAGTACTTC,CASSSPPGGQDKNIQYF
TRBJ1-6,TRBD1,TRBV3-1/TRBV3-2,once,TGTGCCAGCAGCCAAGGGGACAGTTATAATTCACCCCTCCACTTT,CASSQGDSYNSPLHF
TRBJ1-2,.,TRBV5-7,.,TGTGCCAGCAGGACAGAGTCAGTCCCCACTTTTCGCTATGGCTACACCTTC,CASRTESVPTFRYGYTF
TRBJ1-4,TRBD1,TRBV6-6,once,TGTGCCAGCAGTTTGGACAGGGTGGGGGAAAAACTGTTTTTT,CASSLDRVGEKLFF
TRBJ1-2,.,TRBV6-6,.,TGTGCCAGCAAAACCCGGCCAGGGATCGATGGCTACACCTTC,CASKTRPGIDGYTF
TRBJ1-1,TRBD1,TRBV29-1,.,TGCAGCGTGACGACAGGGGTGCCTGAAGCTTTCTTT,CSVTTGVPEAFF
TRBJ2-3,.,TRBV12-3/TRBV12-4,.,TGTGCCAGCAGGATGGACTCAGATACGCAGTATTTT,CASRMDSDTQYF
TRBJ1-3,.,TRBV19,few,TGTGCCAGTAGTATAGAAGGGGCTGGAAACACCATATATTTT,CASSIEGAGNTIYF
TRBJ2-3,TRBD2,TRBV7-9,.,TGTGCCAGCCAGCGGGGGCCAGATACGCAGTATTTT,CASQRGPDTQYF
TRBJ1-5,TRBD1,TRBV11-1,once,TGTGCCAGCAGCTCGGGACAGGGGGGCAATCAGCCCCAGCATTTT,CASSSGQGGNQPQHF
TRBJ2-5,.,TRBV14,.,TGTGCCAGCAGCCAAGCTGTGGGGGGGGCAGAGACCCAGTACTTC,CASSQAVGGAETQYF
TRBJ1-2,TRBD1,TRBV19,once,TGTGCCAGTACCCCGGGACAGTCCTCTAACTATGGCTACACCTTC,CASTPGQSSNYGYTF
TRBJ2-3,.,TRBV7-3,few,TGTGCCAGCAGCTCGCGGGGAGGCCGCACAGATACGCAGTATTTT,CASSSRGGRTDTQYF
TRBJ1-1,.,TRBV12-3/TRBV12-4,.,TGTGCCAGCAGTTTAGCACCGGGGGCTGAAGCTTTCTTT,CASSLAPGAEAFF
TRBJ2-7,.,TRBV7-2,.,.,CASSTSVTSSYEQYF
TRBJ2-3,.,TRBV7-8,.,TGTGCCAGCAGCACAGGGAGCACAGATACGCAGTATTTT,CASSTGSTDTQYF
TRBJ2-7,.,TRBV5-4,.,TGTGCCAGCAGCTTGTATGTCGGCGGGGAGCAGTACTTC,CASSLYVGGEQYF
TRBJ2-7,.,TRBV7-8,.,TGTGCCAGCAGCTTAGGAGTGTACGAGCAGTACTTC,CASSLGVYEQYF
TRBJ2-2,TRBD2,TRBV19,.,TGTGCCAGTAGTCAACTAGCGGGGTACACCGGGGAGCTGTTTTTT,CASSQLAGYTGELFF
TRBJ2-1,TRBD1,TRBV11-2,.,TGTGCCAGCAGCTTACTTAGACAGGGGGGGTACAATGAGCAGTTCTTC,CASSLLRQGGYNEQFF
TRBJ2-2,.,TRBV2,.,TGTGCCAGCGCGAGGGAAGACACCGGGGAGCTGTTTTTT,CASAREDTGELFF
TRBJ2-3,.,TRBV10-3,.,TGTGCCATCAGTCTTAGCGACACAGATACGCAGTATTTT,CAISLSDTDTQYF
TRBJ2-3,.,TRBV10-3,.,TGTGCCATCAAAGCAGGGACTAGCACAGATACGCAGTATTTT,CAIKAGTSTDTQYF
TRBJ2-3,.,TRBV18,.,TGTGCCAGCTCATCCGGGACTAGCACAGATACGCAGTATTTT,CASSSGTSTDTQYF
TRBJ2-7,.,TRBV6-1,.,TGTGCCAGCAGTGTTTGGGGCAGAATGGGCGTGCAAGCCTACGAGCAGTACTTC,CASSVWGRMGVQAYEQYF
TRBJ1-1,.,TRBV5-8,.,TGTGCCAGCAGCCTGGACAAAGCTGAAGCTTTCTTT,CASSLDKAEAFF
TRBJ2-3,.,TRBV19,.,TGTGCCAGTAGTATAGGGGGGCTTGGGACAGATACGCAGTATTTT,CASSIGGLGTDTQYF
TRBJ1-4,.,TRBV7-8,.,TGTGCCAGCAGCTTACACGGGACATATGGGGGTGAAAAACTGTTTTTT,CASSLHGTYGGEKLFF
TRBJ2-1,.,TRBV24-1,few,TGTGCTGATAATTCGGGCTACAATGAGCAGTTCTTC,CADNSGYNEQFF
TRBJ2-5,TRBD1,TRBV6-5,.,TGTGCCAGCAGCGGACAGGCCCAAGAGACCCAGTACTTC,CASSGQAQETQYF
TRBJ1-2,.,TRBV5-6,.,TGTGCCAGCAGCCTCAGGGACTATGGCTACACCTTC,CASSLRDYGYTF
TRBJ1-1,TRBD1,TRBV19,once,TGTGCCAGTACCCCCGACAGGGCAAGGACTGAAGCTTTCTTT,CASTPDRARTEAFF
TRBJ1-2,TRBD1,TRBV19,.,TGTGCCACTCACACAGGGGGCGGAACCCATAACTATGGCTACACCTTC,CATHTGGGTHNYGYTF
TRBJ2-7,.,TRBV5-4,once,TGTGCCAGCAGCTCCCAATACGAGCAGTACTTC,CASSSQYEQYF
TRBJ1-4,.,TRBV19,.,TGTGCCAGTAGTATGTTTCCTGCAACTAATGAAAAACTGTTTTTT,CASSMFPATNEKLFF
TRBJ1-5,TRBD1,TRBV25-1,.,TGTGCCAGCAGAGGGACAGGGGACAATCAGCCCCAGCATTTT,CASRGTGDNQPQHF
TRBJ2-3,TRBD1,TRBV7-9,.,TGTGCCAGCAGCTTAGGGACAGGGGACCACACAGATACGCAGTATTTT,CASSLGTGDHTDTQYF
TRBJ1-1,TRBD1,TRBV9,few,TGTGCCAGCAGCGTATCGACAGGGTCGGCTGAAGCTTTCTTT,CASSVSTGSAEAFF
TRBJ2-1,TRBD2,TRBV25-1,.,TGTGCCAGCAGTGATTACAGCGGGGGCTCCTACAATGAGCAGTTCTTC,CASSDYSGGSYNEQFF
TRBJ1-1,TRBD1,TRBV7-9,.,TGTGCCAGCAGGTCGGGACAGGGGGCCACTGAAGCTTTCTTT,CASRSGQGATEAFF
TRBJ2-7,.,TRBV9,.,TGTGCCAGCAGCGCATCCGGAGGGTTTAACTCCTACGAGCAGTACTTC,CASSASGGFNSYEQYF
TRBJ1-2,TRBD1,TRBV29-1,.,TGCAGCGTTGGGCCGGGACAGGGGACTGGCTACACCTTC,CSVGPGQGTGYTF
TRBJ2-7,.,TRBV15,.,TGTGCCACCAGCAGAGATCGGGGGACCTACGAGCAGTACTTC,CATSRDRGTYEQYF
TRBJ2-2,TRBD2,TRBV10-3,.,TGTGCCATCACGCGGGAGGGGGGCACCGGGGAGCTGTTTTTT,CAITREGGTGELFF
TRBJ2-5,.,TRBV3-1/TRBV3-2,.,TGTGCCAGCAGCCAAGATAGGAGACAGGTCAATGGAGAGACCCAGTACTTC,CASSQDRRQVNGETQYF
TRBJ1-6,TRBD1,TRBV6-4,few,TGTGCCAGCAGCACGACAGGGAATTCACCCCTCCACTTT,CASSTTGNSPLHF